The clone carrying this T cell receptor beta chain was counted between two and nine times. Original analysis: The authors estimated nucleated cell counts from reference gene primer amplification. Only in-frame clones appear in the TCRdb table, and some are missing; sequencing was by immunoSEQ multiplex PCR. D and trimming were read from the DNA, whereas the V and J calls and clone size are those reported in that table. The table has fewer than 35,000 clones, approximately 90% seen once. The data belong to a study of blood T cell repertoires in COVID-19. Study overall: Spain, Italy and the United States supplied samples that represented acute and convalescent COVID-19. PBMCs, B-cell-depleted T cells, or T cells were the source of the cDNA or gDNA that made up the material.

V shed 5 bases and J 1 base; nucleotides not matched to a gene: 4. The CDR3 consists of 14 residues. Germline V gene lookup returns CDR1 LNHDA and CDR2 SQIVND (reference sequence). V gene TRBV19 combines with J gene TRBJ1-1, with 7 positions matching TRBD1. Sequences were obtained from peripheral blood. The TCR comes from a man in his 60s with acute or convalescent COVID-19. CDR3 amino acids: CASSATGPNTEAFF. The CDR3 DNA sequence: TGTGCCAGTAGTGCGACAGGGCCGAACACTGAAGCTTTCTTT.